This TCR beta chain was profiled in a study of high-grade serous ovarian cancer treatment subgroups. Turning to the study itself: Each sample yielded on average approximately 7,500 unique TCR beta rearrangements from about 15,000 reads. Study results and limitations: Higher neoantigen levels went with greater TCR clonal relatedness. These tumor repertoires lack spatial information from bulk sequencing.

The CDR3 is 15 residues long. Per the germline V gene, CDR1 is LNHDA and CDR2 is SQIVND (reference sequence). Trimming stripped 3 bases from V and 0 bases from J, with 8 bases between. Of note for this clone: Its antigen is unidentified.

Tumor samples were taken before definitive surgery or chemotherapy. Here immunoSEQ multiplex PCR was the method, and the copy in TCRdb shows in-frame clones only, minus some. The sample includes around 1,500 clones, approximately 72% seen only once; the top ten take approximately 40%. The source material was tumor tissue. The V and J genes are TRBV19 and TRBJ1-4; D is ambiguous. This clonotype originated in a human donor with high-grade serous ovarian cancer. The CDR3, as DNA: TGTGCCAGTAGTATGGGAATTGCAACTAATGAAAAACTGTTTTTT. As protein: CASSMGIATNEKLFF.